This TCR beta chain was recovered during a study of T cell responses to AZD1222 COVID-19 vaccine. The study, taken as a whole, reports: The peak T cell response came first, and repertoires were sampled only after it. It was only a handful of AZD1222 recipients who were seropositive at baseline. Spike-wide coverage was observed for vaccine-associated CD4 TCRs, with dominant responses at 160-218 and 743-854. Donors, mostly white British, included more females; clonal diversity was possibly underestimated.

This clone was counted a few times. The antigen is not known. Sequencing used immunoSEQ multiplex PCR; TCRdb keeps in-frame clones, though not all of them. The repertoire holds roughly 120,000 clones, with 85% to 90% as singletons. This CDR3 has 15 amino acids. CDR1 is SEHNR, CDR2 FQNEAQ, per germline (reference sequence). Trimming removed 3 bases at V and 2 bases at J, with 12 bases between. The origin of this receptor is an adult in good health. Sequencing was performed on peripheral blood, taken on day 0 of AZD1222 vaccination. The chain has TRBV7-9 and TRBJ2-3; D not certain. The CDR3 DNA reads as TGTGCCAGCAGCTTGTTAGGTGGTTTCACAGATACGCAGTATTTT. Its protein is CASSLLGGFTDTQYF.